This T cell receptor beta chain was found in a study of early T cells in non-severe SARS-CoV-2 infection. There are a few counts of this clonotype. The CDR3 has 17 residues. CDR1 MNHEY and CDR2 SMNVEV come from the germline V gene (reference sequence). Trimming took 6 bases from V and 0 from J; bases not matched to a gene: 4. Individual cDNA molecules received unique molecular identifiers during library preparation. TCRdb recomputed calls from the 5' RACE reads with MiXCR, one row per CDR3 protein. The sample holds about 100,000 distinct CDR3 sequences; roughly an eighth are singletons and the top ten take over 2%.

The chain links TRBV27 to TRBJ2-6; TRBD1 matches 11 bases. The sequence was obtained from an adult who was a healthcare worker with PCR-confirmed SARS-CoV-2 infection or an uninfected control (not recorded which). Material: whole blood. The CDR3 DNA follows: TGTGCCAGCAGAACCGGGACAGGGGGCTCTGGGGCCAACGTCCTGACTTTC. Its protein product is CASRTGTGGSGANVLTF.